One and the same sample provided the 17 T cell receptor beta chains below, sequenced in a study of blood T cell repertoires in COVID-19. Measured with immunoSEQ multiplex PCR; TCRdb has only the in-frame clones, and not every one. The repertoire holds fewer than 250,000 clones, with 75% to 90% as singletons. What was sequenced was peripheral blood. The receptors stem from a man aged 40-49 years with acute or convalescent COVID-19.

The V call is TRBV10-3, the J call TRBJ1-1; TRBD1 agrees at 8 bases. V was pared by 6 bases and J by 3 bases, with 12 bases of the junction left unmatched. The germline gives CDR1 ENHRY, CDR2 SYGVKD. This CDR3 has 16 residues. CDR3 bases: TGTGCCATCAGACCCGGACAGGGCGTAGAGGACACTGAAGCTTTCTTT. It yields the protein CAIRPGQGVEDTEAFF.

Details on this clone: The same CDR3 can be traced to other DNA sequences in this sample. The J gene is TRBJ1-5, the V gene TRBV5-1, with 7 positions matching TRBD1. Germline values: CDR1 SGHRS, CDR2 YFSETQ. This CDR3 contains 15 residues. With 0 bases clipped from V and 4 bases from J, the junction kept 4 bases outside the gene matches. The CDR3 DNA follows: TGCGCCAGCAGCTTGGGACAGGGTGGGAATCAGCCCCAGCATTTT. It yields the protein CASSLGQGGNQPQHF. Supplemented by reference TRBV5-1 and TRBJ1-5, the full variable domain reads KAGVTQTPRYLIKTRGQQVTLSCSPISGHRSVSWYQQTPGQGLQFLFEYFSETQRNKGNFPGRFSGRQFSNSRSEMNVSTLELGDSALYLCASSLGQGGNQPQHFGDGTRLSIL.

J is TRBJ1-5 and V is TRBV6-5; possibly TRBD1 for D (6 bases). Per the germline V gene, CDR1 is MNHEY and CDR2 is SVGAGI. V gave up 6 bases and J gave up 2 bases, with 11 bases separating them. The CDR3 runs to 14 residues. The CDR3 DNA is TGTGCCAGCAGGGACAGTTTGGGCAATCAGCCCCAGCATTTT. Translated, it gives CASRDSLGNQPQHF.

This clone has only one observation. The CDR3 reads CASSYRTGGKGDEQYF. The CDR3 nucleotides read TGTGCCAGCAGCTACAGGACAGGGGGAAAAGGAGACGAGCAGTACTTC. The chain has TRBV5-4 and TRBJ2-7, with 10 bases fitting TRBD1. The J segment lost 5 bases and the V segment lost 3 bases, leaving 11 bases of the junction unmatched. The CDR3 runs to 16 residues. Germline CDR1 is SGHNT and CDR2 is YYREEE (reference sequence).

The chain's CDR3 is CASSTDRGDREQYF. The CDR3 nucleotides read TGTGCCAGTAGTACCGACAGGGGAGATCGCGAGCAGTACTTC. The chain uses TRBV19 and TRBJ2-7; 8 positions agree with TRBD1. The ends lost 4 bases at V and 6 bases at J; junction bases unmatched: 8. This CDR3 has 14 residues. Germline CDR1 is LNHDA and CDR2 is SQIVND (reference sequence).

For the CDR3, the DNA is TGTGCCAGCAGTTTTAACCTCGGGACTAGCGGGGGGGCGGGGCAGTTCTTC. Translated: CASSFNLGTSGGAGQFF. The chain links TRBV27 to TRBJ2-1; 16 bases match TRBD2. CDR3 size: 17 residues. Trimming cost V 3 bases and J 12 bases; bases outside gene matches: 11. CDR1 MNHEY and CDR2 SMNVEV come from the germline V gene (reference sequence).

V gene TRBV6-5 combines with J gene TRBJ1-2; D gene ambiguous. The V gene lost 0 bases and the J gene lost 5 bases, with 13 bases spanning the gap. The germline V gene has CDR1 MNHEY and CDR2 SVGAGI. There are 15 residues in the CDR3. CDR3 bases: TGTGCCAGCAGTTACTCGATCGCCAGTCGATATGGCTACACCTTC. Translating it yields CASSYSIASRYGYTF.

This clone was picked up one time. The V and J genes are TRBV2 and TRBJ2-5; 7 bases match TRBD2. V trimming: 6 bases; J trimming: 4 bases; junction bases outside the gene matches: 2. Germline CDR1 reads SNHLY; CDR2 reads FYNNEI. The CDR3 extends over 12 amino acids. The DNA for the CDR3 is TGTGCCAGCAGGGGAGGGCGAGAGACCCAGTACTTC. Protein sequence: CASRGGRETQYF.

This chain connects TRBV5-6 to TRBJ2-5; the match to TRBD1 covers 7 bases. Germline V lookup: CDR1 SGHDT, CDR2 YYEEEE. CDR3 length: 17 amino acids. J gave up 1 base and V 0 bases, and 9 bases lay outside the gene matches. The CDR3 DNA reads TGTGCCAGCAGCTTGGCTGGGGCAGGGGGTATCCAAGAGACCCAGTACTTC. This gives the protein CASSLAGAGGIQETQYF.

The chain joins TRBV5-1 to TRBJ2-7; D is perhaps TRBD2 (7 bases). The V end lost 6 bases, the J end lost 4 bases, and 14 bases lay between the germline ends. Germline V gene data show CDR1 as SGHRS and CDR2 as YFSETQ. This CDR3 region has 13 residues. The CDR3 sequence is CASNGGLGYEQYF. CDR3 in DNA: TGCGCCAGCAACGGGGGGCTTGGGTACGAGCAGTACTTC. The full variable domain, completed using reference TRBV5-1 and TRBJ2-7, is KAGVTQTPRYLIKTRGQQVTLSCSPISGHRSVSWYQQTPGQGLQFLFEYFSETQRNKGNFPGRFSGRQFSNSRSEMNVSTLELGDSALYLCASNGGLGYEQYFGPGTRLTVT.

The chain combines TRBV16 with TRBJ1-4; D is unclear. The CDR3 has 14 amino acids. In germline, CDR1 is KGHSY, CDR2 FQNENV. V shed 0 bases and J shed 8 bases, with 10 bases lying between them. CDR3 residues: CASSQSARGEKLFF. The CDR3 DNA reads as TGTGCCAGCAGCCAATCGGCGAGAGGGGAAAAACTGTTTTTT. Looking up the rest from reference TRBV16 and TRBJ1-4 gives the full variable domain: GEEVAQTPKHLVRGEGQKAKLYCAPIKGHSYVFWYQQVLKNEFKFLISFQNENVFDETGMPKERFSAKCLPNSPCSLEIQATKLEDSAVYFCASSQSARGEKLFFGSGTQLSVL.

V gene TRBV27 combines with J gene TRBJ1-5; a possible D gene is TRBD1 (5 bases). From germline, CDR1 is MNHEY and CDR2 SMNVEV (reference sequence). The V end was cut by 0 bases, the J end by 4 bases, with 7 bases between. The CDR3 spans 14 residues. CDR3 loop: CASSLSRGNQPQHF. In DNA, the CDR3 is TGTGCCAGCAGTTTATCAAGGGGAAATCAGCCCCAGCATTTT.

The table lists this clone with a count of one. This chain connects TRBV5-1 to TRBJ2-7; TRBD1 aligns across 7 bases. The V and J ends lost 3 bases and 6 bases, in that order; junction bases with no gene match: 6. The germline CDR1 and CDR2 sequences are SGHRS and YFSETQ. This CDR3 is built from 13 residues. CDR3 protein: CASSSTGVGEQYF. CDR3 in DNA: TGCGCCAGCAGCTCAACAGGGGTGGGCGAGCAGTACTTC.

The rearrangement uses TRBV6-2 or TRBV6-3 and TRBJ2-1; 7 positions agree with TRBD2. V lost 4 bases and J lost 4; bases outside the gene matches: 4. The germline gives CDR1 MNHEY, CDR2 SVGEGT. The CDR3 spans 14 residues. CDR3 sequence reads: CASSLAGEYNEQFF. DNA for the CDR3: TGTGCCAGCAGTTTGGCGGGAGAGTACAATGAGCAGTTCTTC.

V and J are TRBV3-1 (or the pseudogene TRBV3-2) and TRBJ2-3; 15 positions match TRBD2. V lost 0 bases, J lost 2 bases, and 6 bases stayed unmatched. The germline CDR1 and CDR2 sequences are LGHDT and YNNKEL (reference sequence). This CDR3 region has 19 residues. The CDR3 region has the DNA TGTGCCAGCAGCCAAGATTCGGGACTAGCGGGGGGATTCACAGATACGCAGTATTTT. Translated: CASSQDSGLAGGFTDTQYF.

The chain couples TRBV7-2 to TRBJ2-5; D may be TRBD2 (5 bases). Germline CDR1 SGHTA, CDR2 FQGNSA. The CDR3 sequence is 13 residues long. Trimming took 5 bases from V and 5 from J, leaving 12 bases between them. The CDR3 region has the DNA TGTGCCAGCAGCCCCTGGTCGGGGGAGACCCAGTACTTC. It is translated as CASSPWSGETQYF. The variable domain in full, with the rest retrieved from reference TRBV7-2 and TRBJ2-5, is GAGVSQSPSNKVTEKGKDVELRCDPISGHTALYWYRQSLGQGLEFLIYFQGNSAPDKSGLPSDRFSAERTGGSVSTLTIQRTQQEDSAVYLCASSPWSGETQYFGPGTRLLVL.

The chain recombines TRBV4-1 with TRBJ2-7; possibly TRBD2 for D (6 bases). The CDR3 extends over 14 amino acids. V dropped 2 bases and J dropped 0 bases, with 8 bases sitting between them. Germline CDR1 and CDR2: MGHRA and YSYEKL. CDR3 residues: CASSQPGDSYEQYF. For the CDR3, the DNA is TGCGCCAGCAGCCAACCGGGGGACTCCTACGAGCAGTACTTC.